This T cell receptor beta chain originates from a study of blood T cell repertoires in COVID-19 (dated by TCRdb to 2019 to 2021). General notes on the study: Collaborator samples came from the United States, Italy and Spain and covered acute and convalescent phases of COVID-19. The prospective study material was composed of cDNA or gDNA derived from T cells, B-cell-depleted T cells, or PBMCs. Deeply sampled blood TCRbeta repertoires from subjects exposed to, actively infected with, or recovered from COVID-19 were included in the dataset. The repertoires were released in a freely available public database intended as a resource for research on the immune response to SARS-CoV-2. The samples were drawn from two sources: the first 160 participants of the ongoing ImmuneRACE study, and 1,000 to 1,500 subjects contributed by 6 global collaborators. Sample metadata almost always included a de-identified subject ID, COVID-19 status, age in years and sex. Where HLA class I and class II types were available, the types were taken from metadata supplied by the sample provider, not from assay-based typing.

As concerns this clone: Its antigen is currently not known. Nothing much larger sits one base from this clone, and base qualities are not available.

Collaborating institutions collected whole blood in K2EDTA tubes following their own protocols. Collaborator samples were shipped for TCRbeta analysis as frozen whole blood, isolated PBMCs, or DNA extracted from either sample type. TCRbeta CDR3 regions were amplified from genomic DNA using the immunoSEQ Assay, a bias-controlled multiplex PCR. The paper's processing steps were these. Within the assay, amplification of reference gene primers was used to estimate how many nucleated cells each sample contained. Sequence reads were collapsed and filtered to measure the absolute abundance of every unique TCRbeta CDR3 rearrangement. For each sample, productive Simpson clonality was calculated by taking the square root of Simpson's diversity index across productive rearrangements. TCRdb limited this immuneACCESS table to in-frame rearrangements with V and J called. A share of clones is missing; checked studies link under half to unresolved V genes, and the rest is unexplained. Clone size and the V and J calls come from that table; the DNA yielded D and trimming. Here the sample has under 130,000 clones; 84% occur a single time. 10% to 15% of the sample belongs to the ten largest clones.

The CDR3 runs 16 amino acids, cysteine and phenylalanine included. The entry retains the CDR3 DNA only, 48 bases that are in frame from base 1. Study-wide conclusions, independent of this receptor: How much clinical and demographic metadata was included differed by source and by participant, and the metadata was provided uncurated.

This TCR was recovered from a human donor in a cohort sampled during active or convalescent COVID-19. Sequences were obtained from peripheral blood. The V gene is TRBV21-1 and the J gene is TRBJ2-7; the table's D call TRBD2 went unverified against the DNA. TRBV21-1 is a pseudogene segment. The base sequence is TGTGCCAGCAGCAAAGATGGGACTAGCGGGGGTTACGAGCAGTACTTC. Translated, this is CASSKDGTSGGYEQYF.